Shown below are 6 T cell receptor beta chains from a single sample sequenced in a study of CD8+CD57+ T cells in acquired aplastic anemia. Genomic DNA, serving as template, underwent TCR beta VDJ and CDR3 profiling. In TCRdb, the reads were re-called with MiXCR into one record per CDR3 protein. Among 110,000 or so distinct CDR3 sequences listed, 51% were seen once. The sequencing sample was made of sorted CD4+, CD8+, or CD8+CD57+ T cells (not recorded which) from PBMCs. The receptors shown here come from a human donor in good health, serving as a control.

In this sample, this clonotype turned up a few times. This chain connects TRBV7-6 to TRBJ1-3; D might be TRBD1 (5 bases). The V gene's germline CDR1 is SGHVS and CDR2 FNYEAQ. This CDR3 has 16 amino acids. V shed 1 base and J shed 2 bases, with 12 bases lying between them. The CDR3 sequence is CASSLGPGQTGNTIYF. In DNA form, the CDR3 reads TGTGCCAGCAGCTTAGGGCCAGGGCAAACTGGAAACACCATATATTTT.

The chain is built from TRBV4-3 and TRBJ2-5; D not certain. Germline V gene lookup returns CDR1 LGHNA and CDR2 YSLEER. This CDR3 is 14 amino acids long. V was shortened by 0 bases and J by 0 bases, with 5 bases between the two germline ends. CDR3 sequence (DNA): TGCGCCAGCAGCCAAGAACCGAACCAAGAGACCCAGTACTTC. Its translation: CASSQEPNQETQYF.

At least ten counts were recorded for this clonotype. CDR3 sequence: CASNLGGDYGYTF. The CDR3 nucleotides read TGTGCCAGCAACTTGGGGGGCGACTATGGCTACACCTTC. The rearrangement uses TRBV12-3 or TRBV12-4 and TRBJ1-2; tentative D call: TRBD1 (6 bases). Trimming left V 7 bases short and J 3 bases short, with 12 bases between. This CDR3 is built from 13 residues.

J is TRBJ2-3 and V is TRBV24-1; a weak D match, TRBD2 (6 bases). V was pared by 1 base and J by 0 bases, with 10 bases between. Germline V gene lookup returns CDR1 KGHDR and CDR2 SFDVKD. This CDR3 contains 16 residues. CDR3 sequence reads: CATSDFHSGSTDTQYF. The CDR3 region has the DNA TGTGCCACCAGTGATTTTCATAGCGGAAGCACAGATACGCAGTATTTT.

The sample holds many counts of this clonotype. The CDR3 loop is CASSEGQTSGGQETQYF. In nucleotides, the CDR3 is TGTGCCAGCAGCGAGGGACAGACTAGCGGGGGACAAGAGACCCAGTACTTC. The chain combines TRBV9 with TRBJ2-5; 12 bases are a match to TRBD2. Per germline, CDR1 SGDLS and CDR2 YYNGEE. CDR3 length: 17 residues. V shed 3 bases, J shed 2 bases, and the junction held 8 bases outside the gene matches. Drawing the rest from reference TRBV9 and TRBJ2-5, the complete variable domain is DSGVTQTPKHLITATGQRVTLRCSPRSGDLSVYWYQQSLDQGLQFLIQYYNGEERAKGNILERFSAQQFPDLHSELNLSSLELGDSALYFCASSEGQTSGGQETQYFGPGTRLLVL.

This clonotype has a handful of counts. A read error may explain this, as a much larger clone is one base away. It is likely a read error, because the conserved phenylalanine at the end of the CDR3 is missing. The rearrangement links TRBV20-1 to TRBJ2-5; D unresolved. CDR1 is DFQATT and CDR2 is SNEGSKA in the germline V gene (reference sequence). The CDR3 length is 16 residues. V was trimmed by 0 bases and J by 2 bases, leaving 16 bases between them. The CDR3 loop is CSAREISGRSQETQYS. CDR3 DNA: TGCAGTGCTAGAGAGATTTCCGGACGGTCACAAGAGACCCAGTACTCC.